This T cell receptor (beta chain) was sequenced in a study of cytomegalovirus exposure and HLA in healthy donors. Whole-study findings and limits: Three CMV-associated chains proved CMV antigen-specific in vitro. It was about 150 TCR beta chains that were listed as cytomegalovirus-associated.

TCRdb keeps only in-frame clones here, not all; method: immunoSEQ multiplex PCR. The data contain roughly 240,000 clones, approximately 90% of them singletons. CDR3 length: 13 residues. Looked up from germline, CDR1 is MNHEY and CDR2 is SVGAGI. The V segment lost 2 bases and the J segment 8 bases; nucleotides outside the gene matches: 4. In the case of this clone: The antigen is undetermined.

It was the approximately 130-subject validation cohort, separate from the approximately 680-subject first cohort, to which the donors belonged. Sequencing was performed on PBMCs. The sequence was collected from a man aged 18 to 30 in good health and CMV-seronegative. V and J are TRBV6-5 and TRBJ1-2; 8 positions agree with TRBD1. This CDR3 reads CASSYRTGSGYTF. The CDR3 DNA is TGTGCCAGCAGTTACAGGACAGGGTCCGGCTACACCTTC.